This TCR beta chain is drawn from a study of CD8+CD57+ T cells in acquired aplastic anemia. Study background: Sorted CD4+ and CD8+ cells gave an average of about 3 ug of DNA. Points from the study as a whole: Overlap between patients and controls comprised 25 to 30 CD8+ CDR3 sequences.

Patients selected for sequencing had displayed CD8+CD57+ cell expansion by flow cytometry. Among the patients, all had severe acquired aplastic anemia. Untreated patients provided the blood samples, with no therapy given before sampling. This clonotype was seen at least ten times. Antigen: not known. Genomic DNA, serving as template, underwent TCR beta VDJ and CDR3 profiling. Each CDR3 protein is one row after TCRdb ran MiXCR on the reads. Among 150,000 to 180,000 distinct CDR3 sequences listed, about 54% were seen once. Germline V lookup: CDR1 MNHNS, CDR2 SASEGT. The CDR3 covers 15 residues. V gave up 1 base and J gave up 6 bases, with 15 bases separating them.

The V and J genes are TRBV6-1 and TRBJ1-2; TRBD1 might be the D (6 bases). The specimen sequenced was sorted CD4+, CD8+, or CD8+CD57+ T cells (not recorded which) from PBMCs. The TCR originated in a human donor with aplastic anemia. The CDR3 is CASSEEAAGADGYTF. The CDR3 DNA is TGTGCCAGCAGTGAAGAGGCAGCAGGGGCGGATGGCTACACCTTC.